This T cell receptor beta chain was identified in a study of vaccination and CD4 T cells after COVID-19. Study at large: Six males and four females, two Hispanic, made up the convalescents.

Remarks on this clonotype: Its antigen is not identified.

Treatment in this sample: approximately 11-day PBMC culture with coronavirus spike peptide pools or control peptides (ViraFEST assay). Before the COVID-19 pandemic (2011-2018), CD4+ T cells were obtained from the unexposed donor. The Oncomine TCR Beta short-read assay was applied to DNA of cultured CD4+ T cells. Each CDR3 protein is one row after TCRdb ran MiXCR on the PCR reads. This repertoire shows several thousand distinct CDR3 sequences, roughly 36% found once; its top ten account for more than 25%. V dropped 3 bases and J dropped 6 bases, with 18 bases sitting between them. The CDR3 totals 17 residues. Germline V gene data show CDR1 as SGHTA and CDR2 as FQGTGA.

The chain uses TRBV7-3 and TRBJ1-6; D remains ambiguous. The sample consisted of CD4+ T cells from blood, cultured in vitro. This TCR was recovered from a human donor in good health. CDR3 loop: CASSFRPMELGNSPLHF. The CDR3 region has the DNA TGTGCCAGCAGCTTTCGCCCTATGGAACTCGGTAATTCACCCCTCCACTTT.